This T cell receptor (beta chain) came from a study of CD8+ T cells in alopecia areata. Germline V CDR1 and CDR2: MNHEY, SVGAGI. Trimming pared 9 bases from V and 6 bases from J, leaving 8 bases between. This CDR3 is built from 11 residues. Extraction of RNA preceded its reverse transcription into cDNA, which served as the sequencing template. The repertoire was sequenced with immunoSEQ multiplex PCR; TCRdb's copy has only in-frame clones and lacks some. The sample contains approximately 180,000 clones, around 64% of which appear only once. The clonotype originates from a human donor with alopecia areata. J is TRBJ2-2 and V is TRBV6-5; tentatively, D is TRBD2 (6 bases). This specimen consisted of CD8+ T cells sorted from blood, obtained at week 0. This CDR3 reads CASVAAGELFF. For the CDR3, the DNA is TGTGCCAGTGTAGCGGCCGGGGAGCTGTTTTTT.